This T cell receptor (beta chain) was documented in a study of shared clonotypes between healthy human individuals. Study findings and constraints: Sample collection involved blood only; tissue repertoires are likely different. A reduction in generation probabilities was seen for non-shared clonotypes relative to those shared by all four donors.

Repertoires were generated with immunoSEQ multiplex PCR, while TCRdb's copy carries only in-frame clones and drops some. The repertoire holds some 740,000 clones, 80% to 95% seen once, with approximately 25% in the top ten. The CDR3 contains 17 residues. Germline V lookup: CDR1 SGHNT, CDR2 YENEEA. V trimming: 2 bases; J trimming: 7 bases; junction bases outside the gene matches: 13. As regards this clone: The antigen remains unidentified.

Naive CD8 cells were CD45RO-negative, positively selected for CCR7, excluding terminally differentiated effector memory CD45RA+ cells. The TCR originated in a man aged 30-40 years in good health. The sample comprised naive CD8+ T cells sorted from blood. The V call is TRBV11-3, the J call TRBJ2-1; 8 bases are shared with TRBD2. This chain's CDR3 is CASSLWESGSATNEQFF. As DNA, the CDR3 is TGTGCCAGCAGCTTATGGGAGAGCGGGAGTGCCACGAATGAGCAGTTCTTC.